This TCR beta chain was identified in a study of blood T cell repertoires in COVID-19. Study overall: Samples of COVID-19 (acute and convalescent) were obtained from the United States, Italy and Spain. PBMCs, B-cell-depleted T cells, or T cells were the source of the cDNA or gDNA that made up the material.

V was pared by 5 bases and J by 1 base, with 15 bases between. The length of the CDR3 is 15 residues. Germline V gives CDR1 SGHVS, CDR2 FQNEAQ. Per the original methods: How many nucleated cells were present was estimated from reference gene primer amplification. The method was immunoSEQ multiplex PCR; TCRdb's version includes in-frame clones alone and lacks a portion of them. V and J calls and clone size are copied from that table; D and trimming were computed from the DNA. The table records a few hundred thousand clones, roughly 85% of them present only once. The sequence came from a man aged 55 to 70 who had recovered from COVID-19. The rearrangement joins TRBV7-8 to TRBJ2-7, with TRBD1 as a possible D gene (5 bases). The sequencing sample was made of peripheral blood. CDR3 sequence (DNA): TGTGCCAGCAGCCTCGGCAGGGTGGGTTCCTACGAGCAGTACTTC. Translated, it gives CASSLGRVGSYEQYF.